This entry describes one T cell receptor (beta chain). The record originates from a study of control samples from healthy donors and cancer patients. Produced via immunoSEQ multiplex PCR; TCRdb's table is partial and in-frame only. The sample consists of fewer than 200,000 clones, roughly 93% of them appearing once. Source material: blood. The clonotype originates from an older woman in good health.

CDR3 sequence reads: CASSSGLDEQFF. As DNA, the CDR3 is TGTGCCAGCAGTTCCGGACTGGATGAGCAGTTCTTC. The chain couples TRBV27 to TRBJ2-1; tentative D call: TRBD2 (5 bases). V lost 4 bases and J 8 bases, leaving 9 bases between the germline ends. The length of the CDR3 is 12 residues. From germline, CDR1 is MNHEY and CDR2 SMNVEV (reference sequence).